The 26 T cell receptor beta chains below come from one sample, sequenced in a study of T cell repertoires in cytomegalovirus infection. Their antigen targets remain unknown. TCRdb independently ran MiXCR on the reads; one entry per CDR3 protein. The sample lists tens of thousands of distinct CDR3 sequences, over 20% occurring once. Sequences were derived from CD8+ T cells from cultured PBMCs, sampled from culture after CMV antigen stimulation. The source is a human donor in good health (CMV status not recorded). Some clones in this sample may be carry-over from other donors' samples.

This clonotype occurred a few times. The chain uses TRBV28 and TRBJ2-3, with 9 bases identical to TRBD1. This CDR3 is 15 amino acids long. Germline assignment: CDR1 MDHEN and CDR2 SYDVKM. V lost 6 bases and J lost 5; bases outside the gene matches: 9. CDR3 in amino acids: CASSTGQGIGDTQYF. Written as DNA, the CDR3 is TGTGCCAGCAGCACCGGACAGGGGATAGGAGATACGCAGTATTTT. The full variable domain, its missing parts supplied by reference TRBV28 and TRBJ2-3, is DVKVTQSSRYLVKRTGEKVFLECVQDMDHENMFWYRQDPGLGLRLIYFSYDVKMKEKGDIPEGYSVSREKKERFSLILESASTNQTSMYLCASSTGQGIGDTQYFGPGTRLTVL.

The chain combines TRBV6-8 with TRBJ2-7; a possible D gene is TRBD1 (6 bases). The CDR3 extends over 14 amino acids. Deletions cut 4 bases from V and 1 base from J, with 11 bases between. From germline, CDR1 is MNHGY and CDR2 SAAAGT. CDR3 protein: CASSWGTGSYEQYF. The CDR3 DNA reads TGTGCCAGCAGTTGGGGTACAGGGTCCTACGAGCAGTACTTC.

This clonotype was detected a few times. CDR3 loop: CASSPRGPGPNNEQFF. The CDR3 DNA reads as TGTGCCAGCAGCCCAAGGGGCCCAGGCCCCAACAATGAGCAGTTCTTC. The chain uses TRBV9 and TRBJ2-1, with D tentatively TRBD1 (5 bases). The V end was cut by 4 bases, the J end by 5 bases, with 19 bases between. Germline CDR1 is SGDLS and CDR2 is YYNGEE. This CDR3 has 16 residues.

The J gene is TRBJ2-1, the V gene TRBV28, with D possibly TRBD1 on 6 matching bases. Germline V gives CDR1 MDHEN, CDR2 SYDVKM. CDR3 length: 13 amino acids. Trimming left V 6 bases short and J 12 bases short, with 18 bases between. In DNA form, the CDR3 reads TGTGCCAGCAGGCAAAACAGGGTTTTAGGGCAGTTCTTC. Amino acid sequence: CASRQNRVLGQFF.

This clonotype was seen more than once but under ten times. This sequence joins TRBV7-9 and TRBJ2-3, with TRBD2 matching 7 bases. After removal of 5 bases from V and 1 base from J, the junction contained 12 bases not matched to a gene. The germline V gene has CDR1 SEHNR and CDR2 FQNEAQ (reference sequence). The CDR3 is 17 residues long. Written as DNA, the CDR3 is TGTGCCAGCAGCGAATATAGGTCTAGCGGTCGCACAGATACGCAGTATTTT. Its translation is CASSEYRSSGRTDTQYF.

The V and J genes are TRBV9 and TRBJ2-4; possibly TRBD1 for D (7 bases). V lost 3 bases to trimming and J lost 0 bases, with 19 bases between them. From germline, CDR1 is SGDLS and CDR2 YYNGEE. The CDR3 runs to 18 residues. The DNA of the CDR3 is TGTGCCAGCAGCGACCACAGGGGCCGCGGGGAAGCCAAAAACATTCAGTACTTC. This encodes CASSDHRGRGEAKNIQYF. Drawing the rest from reference TRBV9 and TRBJ2-4, the complete variable domain is DSGVTQTPKHLITATGQRVTLRCSPRSGDLSVYWYQQSLDQGLQFLIQYYNGEERAKGNILERFSAQQFPDLHSELNLSSLELGDSALYFCASSDHRGRGEAKNIQYFGAGTRLSVL.

This clonotype turned up a few times. The chain recombines TRBV7-2 with TRBJ1-1; TRBD1 matches at 8 bases. Germline V CDR1 and CDR2: SGHTA, FQGNSA. CDR3 size: 12 residues. Trimming removed 6 bases from V and 10 bases from J; junction bases left unmatched: 7. The CDR3 region has the DNA TGTGCCAGCAGACCATCCGGGACAGGAGCTTTCTTT. Residues: CASRPSGTGAFF.

This clonotype was counted between two and nine times. The rearrangement uses TRBV4-1 and TRBJ2-7, with 7 bases that match TRBD1. Germline V CDR1 and CDR2: MGHRA, YSYEKL. V gave up 0 bases and J gave up 2 bases; unmatched junction bases: 4. The CDR3 consists of 15 residues. In nucleotides, the CDR3 is TGCGCCAGCAGCCAAGAGGCTGGGACAGCCTACGAGCAGTACTTC. It yields the protein CASSQEAGTAYEQYF.

This rearrangement joins TRBV28 to TRBJ2-5; D call uncertain. V was trimmed by 6 bases and J by 4 bases, leaving 9 bases between them. CDR3 length: 12 residues. From germline, CDR1 is MDHEN and CDR2 SYDVKM. The CDR3 sequence: CASSPLIETQYF. In nucleotides, the CDR3 is TGTGCCAGCAGCCCCCTCATAGAGACCCAGTACTTC. The whole variable domain, filled in from reference TRBV28 and TRBJ2-5, reads DVKVTQSSRYLVKRTGEKVFLECVQDMDHENMFWYRQDPGLGLRLIYFSYDVKMKEKGDIPEGYSVSREKKERFSLILESASTNQTSMYLCASSPLIETQYFGPGTRLLVL.

The J gene is TRBJ2-3, the V gene TRBV7-9; 9 nucleotides align to TRBD2. The CDR3 runs 17 residues. In germline, CDR1 is SEHNR, CDR2 FQNEAQ (reference sequence). After removal of 1 base from V and 6 bases from J, the junction contained 11 bases not matched to a gene. In DNA form, the CDR3 reads TGTGCCAGCAGCTTAGGGCTGACTAAAGCGGGAGGTGATACGCAGTATTTT. This encodes CASSLGLTKAGGDTQYF.

The gene calls are TRBV20-1 and TRBJ2-3; 7 bases agree with TRBD2. V gave up 5 bases and J gave up 0 bases; unmatched junction bases: 8. From germline, CDR1 is DFQATT and CDR2 SNEGSKA (reference sequence). The CDR3 contains 15 residues. The CDR3 here is CSAPRDYPSTDTQYF. The CDR3 region has the DNA TGCAGTGCTCCTAGGGACTACCCGAGCACAGATACGCAGTATTTT.

A few counts support this clonotype. The chain links TRBV6-2 or TRBV6-3 to TRBJ2-6; 10 nucleotides agree with TRBD1. The J segment lost 4 bases and the V segment lost 6 bases, leaving 9 bases of the junction unmatched. The length of the CDR3 is 17 residues. Germline-derived CDR1 and CDR2 are MNHEY and SVGEGT. DNA for the CDR3: TGTGCCAGCAGAGAAACCGGGACAGGGGTCGGGGCCAACGTCCTGACTTTC. This sequence encodes CASRETGTGVGANVLTF.

In its sample, this clonotype was seen many times. The gene calls are TRBV7-8 and TRBJ2-3; tentative D call: TRBD2 (5 bases). The CDR3 runs 13 residues. The germline CDR1 and CDR2 sequences are SGHVS and FQNEAQ. V was shortened by 3 bases and J by 5 bases, with 9 bases between the two germline ends. CDR3 region: CASSFLRGDTQYF. The CDR3 region has the DNA TGTGCCAGCAGCTTTCTACGGGGAGATACGCAGTATTTT.

This clonotype was picked up a small number of times. CDR3 in DNA: TGTGCCAGCAGTAAGACACCTTACAATGAGCAGTTCTTC. Translation gives CASSKTPYNEQFF. The chain couples TRBV12-3 or TRBV12-4 to TRBJ2-1; unclear D gene. This CDR3 comprises 13 residues. The V end lost 5 bases, the J end lost 4 bases, and 9 bases lay between the germline ends.

Concerning this clonotype: At one end, the junction sequence differs from germline, possibly due to a read error. The chain combines TRBV7-6 with TRBJ2-7; 8 bases map to TRBD1. The CDR3 consists of 12 residues. In germline, CDR1 is SGHVS, CDR2 FNYEAQ. CDR3 nucleotides: TGTGCCAGCAGCTTCCTCCCCGGGACAGGTGAATTC. It translates to CASSFLPGTGEF.

This clonotype was recorded a few times. V usage is TRBV11-1 and J usage is TRBJ1-2, with a tentative D call TRBD1 (5 bases). Between the trimmed V and J ends, which lost 0 bases and 2 bases, there was a span of 7 bases. The germline gives CDR1 SGHAT, CDR2 FQDESV (reference sequence). The CDR3 length is 14 residues. CDR3 bases: TGTGCCAGCAGCTTAGCGACAGCGAACTATGGCTACACCTTC. Protein: CASSLATANYGYTF.

This chain uses TRBV15 with TRBJ2-1; 8 bases agree with TRBD1. The CDR3 length is 16 residues. Germline V gene lookup returns CDR1 LNHNV and CDR2 YYDKDF (reference sequence). J gave up 4 bases and V 1 base, and 6 bases lay outside the gene matches. The CDR3 DNA follows: TGTGCCACCAGCAGAGGAAGGACAGGGCAATACAATGAGCAGTTCTTC. The encoded protein is CATSRGRTGQYNEQFF.

The table lists this clonotype with a few counts. The chain joins TRBV4-3 to TRBJ1-1; no reliable D call. This CDR3 contains 15 residues. V lost 2 bases and J 1 base, leaving 11 bases between the germline ends. The germline CDR1 and CDR2 sequences are LGHNA and YSLEER. CDR3 loop: CASSQQRGPNTEAFF. The DNA of the CDR3 is TGCGCCAGCAGCCAACAGAGAGGTCCGAACACTGAAGCTTTCTTT.

The CDR3 coding sequence is TGTGCCAGCAGCTTACTGCCGAACACCGGGGAGCTGTTTTTT. Amino acids: CASSLLPNTGELFF. V and J are TRBV7-2 and TRBJ2-2; D not certain. The CDR3 contains 14 residues. V shed 2 bases and J shed 0 bases, with 4 bases lying between them. The germline V gene encodes CDR1 SGHTA and CDR2 FQGNSA.

This sequence joins TRBV7-6 and TRBJ1-1, with TRBD1 as a possible D gene (6 bases). The CDR3 sequence is 15 residues long. The V gene's germline CDR1 is SGHVS and CDR2 FNYEAQ. V lost 4 bases, J lost 7 bases, and 19 bases lay in between. The chain's CDR3 is CASSSQGGIEGEAFF. CDR3 DNA sequence: TGTGCCAGCAGCTCCCAAGGGGGTATTGAGGGTGAAGCTTTCTTT.

This clonotype was counted only a few times. This sequence joins TRBV12-3 or TRBV12-4 and TRBJ2-5, with D perhaps matching TRBD2 (5 bases). V dropped 5 bases and J dropped 3 bases, with 10 bases sitting between them. The CDR3 has 13 amino acids. Here the CDR3 DNA reads TGTGCCAGCAGTCTTGGACTGGAAGAGACCCAGTACTTC. Translated, it gives CASSLGLEETQYF.

The gene calls are TRBV27 and TRBJ1-5; D gene ambiguous. Trimming took off 4 bases at V and 2 bases at J, with 6 bases between the two ends. Looked up from germline, CDR1 is MNHEY and CDR2 is SMNVEV (reference sequence). The CDR3 consists of 13 residues. The CDR3 DNA reads as TGTGCCAGCAGTTGGGCCCGCAATCAGCCCCAGCATTTT. Amino acid sequence: CASSWARNQPQHF.

This chain uses TRBV7-2 with TRBJ2-7; D assignment may be TRBD1 or TRBD2 (5 bases each). Looked up from germline, CDR1 is SGHTA and CDR2 is FQGNSA. Trimming took off 4 bases at V and 4 bases at J, with 11 bases between the two ends. CDR3 size: 13 residues. CDR3 bases: TGTGCCAGCAGCTCGTGGGACCTATACGAGCAGTACTTC. Protein product: CASSSWDLYEQYF.

This clonotype occurred a few times. Mismatch with germline at one junction end may stem from a read error. The chain uses TRBV7-2 and TRBJ1-6, with 9 bases lining up with TRBD1. Germline V CDR1 and CDR2: SGHTA, FQGNSA. This CDR3 is 17 amino acids long. The CDR3 spells CASSLGRTGENNSPLHF. The CDR3 coding sequence is TGTGCCAGCAGCTTAGGGAGGACAGGGGAGAATAACTCACCCCTCCACTTT.

This clonotype was found a few times. The chain links TRBV4-3 to TRBJ2-7, with 7 positions matching TRBD1. The germline V gene has CDR1 LGHNA and CDR2 YSLEER. J lost 7 bases, V lost 0 bases, and 18 bases had no gene match. CDR3 length: 18 residues. The CDR3 spells CASSQDSSGQAGRGEQYF. The CDR3 nucleotides are TGCGCCAGCAGCCAAGATTCCTCAGGACAGGCCGGAAGGGGGGAGCAGTACTTC.

The rearrangement joins TRBV4-1 to TRBJ2-7; TRBD1 matches at 12 bases. Germline trimming cut 0 bases from V and 5 bases from J; bases unmatched to any gene: 5. CDR3 length equals 16 residues. From germline, CDR1 is MGHRA and CDR2 YSYEKL. The CDR3 nucleotides read TGCGCCAGCAGCCAAGATATTGGGACAGGGGGCAACGAGCAGTACTTC. This translates into CASSQDIGTGGNEQYF.